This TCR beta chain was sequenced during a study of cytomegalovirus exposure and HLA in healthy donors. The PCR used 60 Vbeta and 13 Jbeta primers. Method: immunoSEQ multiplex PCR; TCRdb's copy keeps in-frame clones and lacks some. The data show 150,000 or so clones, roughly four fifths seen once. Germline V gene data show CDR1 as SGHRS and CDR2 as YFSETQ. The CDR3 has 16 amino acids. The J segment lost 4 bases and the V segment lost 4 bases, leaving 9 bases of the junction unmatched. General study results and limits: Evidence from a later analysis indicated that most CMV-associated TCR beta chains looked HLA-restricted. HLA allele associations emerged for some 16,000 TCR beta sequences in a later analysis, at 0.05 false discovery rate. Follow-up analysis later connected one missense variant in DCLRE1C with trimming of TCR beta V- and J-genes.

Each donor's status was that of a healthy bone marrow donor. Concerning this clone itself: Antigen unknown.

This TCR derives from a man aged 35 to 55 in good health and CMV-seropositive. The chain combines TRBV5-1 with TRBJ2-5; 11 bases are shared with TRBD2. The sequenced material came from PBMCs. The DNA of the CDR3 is TGCGCCAGCAGCCTCATAGCGGGAGGGCCGGGAGAGACCCAGTACTTC. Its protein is CASSLIAGGPGETQYF. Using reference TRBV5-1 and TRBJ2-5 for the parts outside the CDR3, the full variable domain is KAGVTQTPRYLIKTRGQQVTLSCSPISGHRSVSWYQQTPGQGLQFLFEYFSETQRNKGNFPGRFSGRQFSNSRSEMNVSTLELGDSALYLCASSLIAGGPGETQYFGPGTRLLVL.